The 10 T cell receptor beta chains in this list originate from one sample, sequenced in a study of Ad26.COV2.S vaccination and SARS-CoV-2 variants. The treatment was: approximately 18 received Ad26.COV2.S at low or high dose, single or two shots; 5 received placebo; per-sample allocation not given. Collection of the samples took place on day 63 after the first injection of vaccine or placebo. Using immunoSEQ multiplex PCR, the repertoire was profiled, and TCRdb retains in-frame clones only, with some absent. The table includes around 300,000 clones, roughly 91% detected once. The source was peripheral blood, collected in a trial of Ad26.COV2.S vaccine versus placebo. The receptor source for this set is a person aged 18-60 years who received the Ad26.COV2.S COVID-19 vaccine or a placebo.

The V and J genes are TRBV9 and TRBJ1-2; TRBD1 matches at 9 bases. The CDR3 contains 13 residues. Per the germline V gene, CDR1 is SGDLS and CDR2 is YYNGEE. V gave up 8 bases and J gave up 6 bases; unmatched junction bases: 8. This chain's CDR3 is CASAGTGIDGYTF. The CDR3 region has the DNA TGTGCCAGTGCCGGGACAGGGATTGATGGCTACACCTTC.

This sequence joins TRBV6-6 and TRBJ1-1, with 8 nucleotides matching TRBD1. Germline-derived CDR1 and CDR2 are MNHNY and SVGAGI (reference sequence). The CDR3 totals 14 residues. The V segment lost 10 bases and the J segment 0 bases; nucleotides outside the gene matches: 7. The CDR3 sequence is CATLQGGLNTEAFF. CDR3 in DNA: TGTGCCACCCTACAGGGGGGATTGAACACTGAAGCTTTCTTT.

The CDR3 loop reads CASSARQGEDSPLHF. In DNA, the CDR3 is TGTGCCAGCAGCGCCAGACAGGGAGAGGACTCACCCCTCCACTTT. V is TRBV9 and J is TRBJ1-6; 7 nucleotides line up with TRBD1. The V gene's germline CDR1 is SGDLS and CDR2 YYNGEE. The ends lost 3 bases at V and 10 bases at J; junction bases unmatched: 10. The CDR3 is made up of 15 amino acids.

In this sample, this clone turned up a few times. In nucleotides, the CDR3 is TGTGCCAGCAGGCCAGCACCAGGGGTCGACACTGAAGCTTTCTTT. Encoded protein: CASRPAPGVDTEAFF. The chain recombines TRBV28 with TRBJ1-1, with D perhaps TRBD1 (6 bases). V was cut by 6 bases and J by 3 bases, with 17 bases left in between. Germline CDR1 reads MDHEN; CDR2 reads SYDVKM. This CDR3 comprises 15 residues.

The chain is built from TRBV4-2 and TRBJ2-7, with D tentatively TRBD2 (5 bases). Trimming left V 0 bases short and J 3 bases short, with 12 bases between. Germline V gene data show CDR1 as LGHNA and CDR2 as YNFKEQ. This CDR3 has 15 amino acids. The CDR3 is CASSQDREGNYEQYF. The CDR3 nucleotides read TGTGCCAGCAGCCAAGATCGGGAAGGAAACTACGAGCAGTACTTC.

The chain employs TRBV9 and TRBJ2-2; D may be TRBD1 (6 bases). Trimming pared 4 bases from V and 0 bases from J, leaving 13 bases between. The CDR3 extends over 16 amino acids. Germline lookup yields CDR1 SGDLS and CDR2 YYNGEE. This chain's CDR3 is CASSPKGQPNTGELFF. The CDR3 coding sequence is TGTGCCAGCAGCCCAAAGGGACAACCGAACACCGGGGAGCTGTTTTTT.

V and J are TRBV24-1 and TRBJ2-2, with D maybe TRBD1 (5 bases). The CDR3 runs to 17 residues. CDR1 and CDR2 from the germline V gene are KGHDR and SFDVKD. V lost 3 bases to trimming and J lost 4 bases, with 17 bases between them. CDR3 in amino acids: CATSDPSGPGPTGELFF. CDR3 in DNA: TGTGCCACCAGTGATCCCTCGGGTCCAGGGCCCACCGGGGAGCTGTTTTTT.

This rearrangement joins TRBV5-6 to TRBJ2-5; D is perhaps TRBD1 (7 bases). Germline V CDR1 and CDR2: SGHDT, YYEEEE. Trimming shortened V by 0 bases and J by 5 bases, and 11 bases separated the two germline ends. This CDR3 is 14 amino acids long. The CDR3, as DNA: TGTGCCAGCAGCTTGGCGACAGGGACTGAGACCCAGTACTTC. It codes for CASSLATGTETQYF.

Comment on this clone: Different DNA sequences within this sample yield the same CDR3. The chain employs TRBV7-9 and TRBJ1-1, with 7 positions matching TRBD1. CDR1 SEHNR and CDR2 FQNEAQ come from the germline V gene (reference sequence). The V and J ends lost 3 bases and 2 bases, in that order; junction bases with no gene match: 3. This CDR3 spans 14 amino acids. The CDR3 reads CASSLSGGNTEAFF. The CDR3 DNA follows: TGTGCCAGCAGCTTGTCAGGGGGTAACACTGAAGCTTTCTTT.

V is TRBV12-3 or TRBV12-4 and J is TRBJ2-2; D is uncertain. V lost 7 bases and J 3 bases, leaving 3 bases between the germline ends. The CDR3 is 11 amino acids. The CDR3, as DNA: TGTGCCAGCACTTACACCGGGGAGCTGTTTTTT. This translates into CASTYTGELFF.